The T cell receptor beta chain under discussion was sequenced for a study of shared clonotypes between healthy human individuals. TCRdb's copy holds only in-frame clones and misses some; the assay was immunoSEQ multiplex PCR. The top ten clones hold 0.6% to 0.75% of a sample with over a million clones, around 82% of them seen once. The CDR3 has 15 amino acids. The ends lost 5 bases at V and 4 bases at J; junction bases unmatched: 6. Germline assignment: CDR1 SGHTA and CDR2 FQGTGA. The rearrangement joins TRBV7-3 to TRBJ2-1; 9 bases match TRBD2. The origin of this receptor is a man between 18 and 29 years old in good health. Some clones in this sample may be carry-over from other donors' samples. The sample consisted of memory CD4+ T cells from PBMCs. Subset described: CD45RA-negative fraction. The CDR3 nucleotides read TGTGCCAGCAGCCCGCATGCGGGGGGGTACAATGAGCAGTTCTTC. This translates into CASSPHAGGYNEQFF.